What follows is one T cell receptor (beta chain) and its context. Its specificity is not known. Trimming left V 5 bases short and J 7 bases short, with 17 bases between. CDR1 is MNHEY, CDR2 SMNVEV, per germline (reference sequence). CDR3 size: 14 residues. The data were obtained in a study of cytomegalovirus exposure and HLA in healthy donors. Study in general: Researchers previously reported finding fewer than 140 million unique TCR beta sequences from 170 million or so T cells. Approximately 85 million unique TCRs from HLA-typed donors were held in an early data release. Study findings and constraints: A later analysis associated some 18,000 TCR beta sequences with HLA alleles at a 0.05 false discovery rate. Looking again later, the authors saw that most CMV-associated TCR beta chains seemed HLA-restricted.

Use of 60 Vbeta and 13 Jbeta primers characterized the PCR. Generated by immunoSEQ multiplex PCR, the TCRdb table keeps only in-frame clones and is missing some. The sample yields over 100,000 clones, less than 85% seen once. This chain uses TRBV27 with TRBJ1-1; weak D call: TRBD1 (5 bases). The source material was PBMCs. This clonotype was sampled from a woman aged 40 to 50 in good health and CMV-seropositive. The CDR3 region has the DNA TGTGCCAGCAGTCCGGGGGATTTGATTGGTGAAGCTTTCTTT. Translation gives CASSPGDLIGEAFF.